The 21 T cell receptor beta chains below were found in one sample sequenced in a study of tumor-infiltrating lymphocytes in primary liver carcinoma. Germline DNA was also extracted, while the blood RNA originated from unsorted whole blood. Researchers generated TCR beta cDNA from about 500 ng of total RNA, relying on a constant-region primer. Library construction for TCR beta comprised three nested multiplex PCR rounds performed with slightly modified ARM-PCR. Investigators reported that the first two PCR rounds, at 10 cycles each, used TRBV1-TRBV30 forward primers with a C-beta reverse primer. TCRdb itself ran the multiplex PCR reads through MiXCR, one entry per CDR3 protein. The data show about 180,000 distinct CDR3 sequences, with approximately 60% seen just once and less than 75% held by the top ten. Sequenced sample: peripheral blood. The receptors derive from a man between 35 and 55 years old with primary liver carcinoma and hepatitis B virus infection.

Turning to this clonotype: The junction and the germline gene differ at one end; a read error may be behind it. The chain is built from TRBV14 and TRBJ2-5; D unclear. The CDR3 is 13 residues long. The germline V gene encodes CDR1 SGHDN and CDR2 FVKESK. The CDR3 DNA follows: TGTACCAGCAGCCAAGGGCAGTGGGAGACCCAGTACTTC. This encodes CTSSQGQWETQYF.

V and J are TRBV28 and TRBJ2-3; 7 nucleotides align to TRBD2. CDR3 length: 17 residues. The trim removed 4 bases at V and 1 base at J, leaving 11 bases unmatched. The germline V gene has CDR1 MDHEN and CDR2 SYDVKM. The chain's CDR3 is CASSSYNLAERTDTQYF. CDR3 coding DNA: TGTGCCAGCAGTTCCTACAATCTAGCGGAGCGCACAGATACGCAGTATTTT.

The chain has TRBV4-1 and TRBJ2-1; 7 bases align to TRBD2. Looked up from germline, CDR1 is MGHRA and CDR2 is YSYEKL. J was trimmed by 2 bases and V by 4 bases; bases with no gene match: 8. The CDR3 runs to 16 residues. CDR3 sequence (DNA): TGCGCCAGCAGCCGAGAAGCGGGATCCCCCTACAATGAGCAGTTCTTC. Translated, it gives CASSREAGSPYNEQFF.

The rearrangement links TRBV28 to TRBJ1-5; 7 bases line up with TRBD1. Trimming at V came to 3 bases and at J to 0 bases, leaving 14 bases not matched to a gene. The CDR3 has 19 residues. Germline CDR1 MDHEN, CDR2 SYDVKM. As DNA, the CDR3 is TGTGCCAGCAGTTTCCTCACAGGGGCACCCAATTTTAGCAATCAGCCCCAGCATTTT. Amino acid sequence: CASSFLTGAPNFSNQPQHF.

This clonotype has just a few counts. This sequence joins TRBV7-8 and TRBJ2-2; 10 bases are a match to TRBD2. CDR1 and CDR2 (germline): SGHVS, FQNEAQ. The trim removed 6 bases at V and 6 bases at J, leaving 4 bases unmatched. The CDR3 contains 14 residues. This CDR3 reads CASSQREGAGELFF. In DNA form, the CDR3 reads TGTGCCAGCAGTCAGCGGGAGGGGGCCGGGGAGCTGTTTTTT.

About this clonotype itself: No conserved phenylalanine or tryptophan ends this CDR3, so it is likely a read error. The chain employs TRBV28 and TRBJ2-4; a weak D match, TRBD1 (5 bases). Germline V gives CDR1 MDHEN, CDR2 SYDVKM. With 4 bases removed from V and 8 bases from J, the gap between germline ends came to 18 bases. CDR3 length equals 15 residues. Here the CDR3 DNA reads TGTGCCAGCAGTTCCCCTGCAGGGATAAATGACATTCAGTACCTC. This encodes CASSSPAGINDIQYL.

Comment on this clonotype: One junction end disagrees with the germline gene, perhaps due to a read error. The chain has TRBV12-3 or TRBV12-4 and TRBJ2-5; TRBD2 aligns across 9 bases. The CDR3 sequence is 15 residues long. This chain's CDR3 is CAGSFGAGGRETQYF. In DNA form, the CDR3 reads TGTGCCGGCAGTTTTGGAGCGGGAGGCCGGGAGACCCAGTACTTC.

Worth noting for this clonotype: This CDR3 is missing its conserved last phenylalanine or tryptophan, likely due to a read error. The chain uses TRBV6-1 and TRBJ2-7, with D perhaps matching TRBD1 or TRBD2 (5 bases each). Germline V lookup: CDR1 MNHNS, CDR2 SASEGT. This CDR3 has 13 residues. The germline V and J ends were trimmed by 6 bases and 3 bases, with 12 bases remaining between them. The CDR3: CASSRDGNYEQYP. CDR3 coding DNA: TGTGCCAGCAGCCGGGACGGAAACTACGAGCAGTACCCC.

This clonotype has more than one count but fewer than ten. The chain joins TRBV4-2 to TRBJ2-1; 13 bases match TRBD2. Germline assignment: CDR1 LGHNA and CDR2 YNFKEQ. The CDR3 has 17 amino acids. V lost 4 bases, J lost 7 bases, and 10 bases stayed unmatched. This CDR3 is CASSPTLTSGRRNEQFF. CDR3 DNA sequence: TGTGCCAGCAGCCCGACCCTGACTAGCGGGAGGAGAAATGAGCAGTTCTTC.

The V call is TRBV12-5, the J call TRBJ2-7; D gene uncertain. This CDR3 comprises 13 residues. V was shortened by 2 bases and J by 3 bases, with 8 bases between the two germline ends. Germline-derived CDR1 and CDR2 are LGHNT and FRNRAP. CDR3 sequence (DNA): TGTGCTAGTGGTTTGATCCGCAGCTACGAGCAGTACTTC. This sequence encodes CASGLIRSYEQYF.

This clonotype has a handful of counts. V usage is TRBV6-6 and J usage is TRBJ1-2; TRBD1 agrees at 7 bases. Germline lookup yields CDR1 MNHNY and CDR2 SVGAGI (reference sequence). The CDR3 is made up of 13 amino acids. The V and J ends lost 2 bases and 8 bases, in that order; junction bases with no gene match: 5. The CDR3 spells CASSYPTGPGYTF. The CDR3 nucleotides are TGTGCCAGCAGTTACCCGACAGGGCCCGGCTACACCTTC.

The gene calls are TRBV4-2 and TRBJ2-3, with D unclear. This CDR3 region has 13 residues. V lost 2 bases to trimming and J lost 3 bases, with 6 bases between them. Germline CDR1 LGHNA, CDR2 YNFKEQ. CDR3 residues: CASSQSRTDTQYF. CDR3 in DNA: TGTGCCAGCAGCCAATCCAGAACAGATACGCAGTATTTT.

This clonotype was counted at least ten times. The chain joins TRBV7-8 to TRBJ2-1, with 9 bases matching TRBD2. Germline CDR1 is SGHVS and CDR2 is FQNEAQ. This CDR3 spans 16 amino acids. The V and J ends lost 4 bases and 5 bases, in that order; junction bases with no gene match: 9. The CDR3 spells CASSSRGTSKNNEQFF. DNA of the CDR3: TGTGCCAGCAGCTCCAGGGGGACTAGCAAAAACAATGAGCAGTTCTTC.

Ten or more counts support this clonotype. The J gene is TRBJ2-7, the V gene TRBV6-5, with D possibly called TRBD1 or TRBD2 (6 bases each). The CDR3 sequence is 16 residues long. Germline lookup yields CDR1 MNHEY and CDR2 SVGAGI. V lost 2 bases and J lost 6, with 20 bases in between. DNA of the CDR3: TGTGCCAGCAGTTACGGTCGTAGGGGGGCGGCAGCCGAGCAGTACTTC. Amino acids: CASSYGRRGAAAEQYF.

Concerning this clonotype itself: One end of the junction is discordant with germline, which a read error may explain. The chain has TRBV11-2 and TRBJ2-3; weak D call: TRBD2 (5 bases). Germline CDR1 and CDR2: SGHAT and FQNNGV. CDR3 size: 16 residues. The CDR3: CVSSSRTSPSTDTRYF. The CDR3 DNA sequence: TGTGTCAGTAGCTCTCGGACTTCCCCAAGCACAGATACGCGGTATTTT. Full variable domain (missing parts from reference TRBV11-2 and TRBJ2-3): EAGVAQSPRYKIIEKRQSVAFWCNPISGHATLYWYQQILGQGPKLLIQFQNNGVVDDSQLPKDRFSAERLKGVDSTLKIQPAKLEDSAVYLCVSSSRTSPSTDTRYFGPGTRLTVL.

This clonotype was recorded at least ten times. This rearrangement joins TRBV29-1 to TRBJ2-2, with no clear D. Per germline, CDR1 SQVTM and CDR2 ANQGSEA. V lost 5 bases and J 5 bases, leaving 12 bases between the germline ends. There are 13 residues in the CDR3. The CDR3 loop reads CSVRVQSTGELFF. The CDR3 DNA is TGCAGCGTTCGGGTACAGAGTACCGGGGAGCTGTTTTTT.

On this clonotype itself: One end of the junction does not line up with germline, which may come from a read error. The V and J genes are TRBV6-1 and TRBJ1-5; D is perhaps TRBD1 (6 bases). This CDR3 spans 15 amino acids. The germline V gene encodes CDR1 MNHNS and CDR2 SASEGT. The CDR3 is CASGERQEEDQPLHF. The CDR3 DNA sequence: TGTGCCAGCGGTGAGAGACAGGAGGAGGATCAGCCCCTGCATTTT.

This clonotype was seen a handful of times. V usage is TRBV28 and J usage is TRBJ2-7, with TRBD1 matching over 9 bases. V was pared by 6 bases and J by 6 bases, with 15 bases of the junction left unmatched. The CDR3 sequence is 16 residues long. The germline V gene encodes CDR1 MDHEN and CDR2 SYDVKM. CDR3 region: CASSQVGQGVTTEQYF. The CDR3 DNA is TGTGCCAGCAGCCAAGTGGGACAGGGAGTGACCACCGAGCAGTACTTC.

The chain combines TRBV6-6 with TRBJ2-1; D might be TRBD1 (6 bases). The germline V and J ends were trimmed by 7 bases and 5 bases, with 15 bases remaining between them. Germline V gives CDR1 MNHNY, CDR2 SVGAGI (reference sequence). The CDR3 consists of 14 residues. DNA of the CDR3: TGTGCCAGCAATTTCCCACAGGGAAACAATGAGCAGTTCTTC. This gives the protein CASNFPQGNNEQFF.

The V and J genes are TRBV7-9 and TRBJ2-5, with no clear D. Germline CDR1 reads SEHNR; CDR2 reads FQNEAQ (reference sequence). The CDR3 length is 14 residues. Trimming removed 5 bases at V and 4 bases at J, with 14 bases between. This chain's CDR3 is CASSRRGSTETQYF. CDR3 DNA: TGTGCCAGCAGCCGCCGTGGCTCCACAGAGACCCAGTACTTC.

As to this clonotype: The junction departs from the called germline gene at one end, perhaps through a read error. V is TRBV11-2 and J is TRBJ2-7; TRBD2 matches 10 bases. Germline V gene sequence: CDR1 SGHAT, CDR2 FQNNGV. CDR3 size: 15 residues. The CDR3 here is CVSITTPGLAYEQYF. CDR3 coding DNA: TGTGTCAGCATCACCACTCCGGGACTAGCGTACGAGCAGTACTTC.